In its sample, the clone carrying this T cell receptor (beta chain) was seen many times. What it binds is unknown. Axillary draining lymph nodes of breast cancer patients supplied the node samples. MiXCR, applied by TCRdb to the multiplex PCR reads, yields one record per CDR3 protein. The table has some 250,000 distinct CDR3 sequences, less than 40% seen once; the top ten hold approximately 3.5%. These data belong to a study of breast tumors, draining lymph nodes, adjacent tissues. Trimming stripped 4 bases from V and 2 bases from J, with 16 bases between. The CDR3 loop spans 15 amino acids. Germline lookup yields CDR1 SGHRS and CDR2 YFSETQ. Study-wide findings and caveats: Tumor and nontumor repertoires were significantly more similar in luminal-like than in basal-like breast cancer. Data only fit, rather than demonstrated, lymph node origin of most tumor T cells.

The chain joins TRBV5-1 to TRBJ2-7; maybe TRBD2 (6 bases). The clonotype originates from a female donor with breast cancer. Some clones in this sample may be carry-over from other donors' samples. Sequenced: axillary lymph node tissue. The CDR3 loop reads CASSRDARGTYEQYF. In DNA, the CDR3 is TGCGCCAGCAGCCGCGACGCTCGGGGGACCTACGAGCAGTACTTC.